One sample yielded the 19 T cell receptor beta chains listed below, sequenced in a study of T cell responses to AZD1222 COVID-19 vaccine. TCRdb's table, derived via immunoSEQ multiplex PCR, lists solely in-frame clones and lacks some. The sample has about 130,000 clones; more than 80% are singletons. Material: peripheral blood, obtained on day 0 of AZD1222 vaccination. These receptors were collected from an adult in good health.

The CDR3 nucleotides read TGTGCCAGTAGCACGGACTCGAACAATGAGCAGTTCTTC. It translates to CASSTDSNNEQFF. The rearrangement links TRBV19 to TRBJ2-1, with D possibly TRBD2 on 5 matching bases. This CDR3 comprises 13 residues. The V end lost 6 bases, the J end lost 5 bases, and 11 bases lay between the germline ends. The germline gives CDR1 LNHDA, CDR2 SQIVND (reference sequence).

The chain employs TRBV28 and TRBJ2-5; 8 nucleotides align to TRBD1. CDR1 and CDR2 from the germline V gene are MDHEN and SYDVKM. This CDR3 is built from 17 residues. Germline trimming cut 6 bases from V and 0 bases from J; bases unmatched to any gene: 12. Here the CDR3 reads CASSISAAGGNQETQYF. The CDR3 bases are TGTGCCAGCAGCATTAGCGCGGCAGGGGGCAACCAAGAGACCCAGTACTTC.

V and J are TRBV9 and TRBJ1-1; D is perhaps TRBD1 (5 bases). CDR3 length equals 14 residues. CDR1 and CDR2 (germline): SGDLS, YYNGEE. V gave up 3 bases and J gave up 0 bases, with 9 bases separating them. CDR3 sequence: CASSESTVNTEAFF. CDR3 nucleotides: TGTGCCAGCAGCGAATCGACAGTGAACACTGAAGCTTTCTTT.

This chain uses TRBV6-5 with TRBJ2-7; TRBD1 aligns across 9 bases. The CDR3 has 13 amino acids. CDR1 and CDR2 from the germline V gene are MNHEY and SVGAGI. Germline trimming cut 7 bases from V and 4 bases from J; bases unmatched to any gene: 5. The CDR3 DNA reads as TGTGCCAGCAAACAGGGGGCTGGGTACGAGCAGTACTTC. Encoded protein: CASKQGAGYEQYF.

Here the CDR3 reads CASLGYSGNTIYF. CDR3 sequence (DNA): TGTGCCAGCCTGGGGTACTCTGGAAACACCATATATTTT. The chain couples TRBV6-5 to TRBJ1-3; no clear D. CDR1 and CDR2 (germline): MNHEY, SVGAGI. There are 13 residues in the CDR3. V dropped 8 bases and J dropped 0 bases, with 8 bases sitting between them.

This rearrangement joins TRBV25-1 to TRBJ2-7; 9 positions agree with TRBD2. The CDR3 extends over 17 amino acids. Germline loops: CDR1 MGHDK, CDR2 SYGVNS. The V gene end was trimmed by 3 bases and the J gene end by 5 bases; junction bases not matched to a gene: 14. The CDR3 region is CASSETPSSGRGDEQYF. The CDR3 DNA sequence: TGTGCCAGCAGTGAGACACCCAGTAGCGGGAGAGGCGACGAGCAGTACTTC.

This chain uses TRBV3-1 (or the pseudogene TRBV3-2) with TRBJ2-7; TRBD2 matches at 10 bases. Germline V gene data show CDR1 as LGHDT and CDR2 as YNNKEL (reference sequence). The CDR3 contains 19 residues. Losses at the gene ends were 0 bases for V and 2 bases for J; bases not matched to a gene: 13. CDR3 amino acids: CASSQDDYSLLAGPYEQYF. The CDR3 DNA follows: TGTGCCAGCAGCCAAGACGATTATTCATTACTAGCGGGACCCTACGAGCAGTACTTC.

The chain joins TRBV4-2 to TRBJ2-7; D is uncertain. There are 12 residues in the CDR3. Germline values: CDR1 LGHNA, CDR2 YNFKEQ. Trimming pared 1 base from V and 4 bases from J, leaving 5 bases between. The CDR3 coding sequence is TGTGCCAGCAGCCAAGCCCCTTACGAGCAGTACTTC. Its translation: CASSQAPYEQYF.

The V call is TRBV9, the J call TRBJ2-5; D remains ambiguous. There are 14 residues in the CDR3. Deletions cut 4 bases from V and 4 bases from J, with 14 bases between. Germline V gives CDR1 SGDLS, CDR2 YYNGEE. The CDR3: CASSPGRPPETQYF. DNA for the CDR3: TGTGCCAGCAGCCCCGGCCGGCCCCCAGAGACCCAGTACTTC. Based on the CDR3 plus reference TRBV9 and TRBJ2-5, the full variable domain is DSGVTQTPKHLITATGQRVTLRCSPRSGDLSVYWYQQSLDQGLQFLIQYYNGEERAKGNILERFSAQQFPDLHSELNLSSLELGDSALYFCASSPGRPPETQYFGPGTRLLVL.

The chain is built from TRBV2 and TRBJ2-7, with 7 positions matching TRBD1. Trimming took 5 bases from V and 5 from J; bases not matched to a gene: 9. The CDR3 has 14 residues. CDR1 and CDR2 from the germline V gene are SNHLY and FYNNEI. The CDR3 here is CASSLEGGLDEQYF. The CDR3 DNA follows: TGTGCCAGCAGTCTCGAAGGGGGCCTTGACGAGCAGTACTTC.

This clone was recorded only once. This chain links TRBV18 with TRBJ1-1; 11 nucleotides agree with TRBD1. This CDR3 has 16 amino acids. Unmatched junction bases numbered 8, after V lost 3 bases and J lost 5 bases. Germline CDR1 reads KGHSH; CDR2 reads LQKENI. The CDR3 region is CASSPIGQGAGTEAFF. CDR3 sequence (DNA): TGTGCCAGCTCACCCATAGGACAGGGGGCGGGTACTGAAGCTTTCTTT.

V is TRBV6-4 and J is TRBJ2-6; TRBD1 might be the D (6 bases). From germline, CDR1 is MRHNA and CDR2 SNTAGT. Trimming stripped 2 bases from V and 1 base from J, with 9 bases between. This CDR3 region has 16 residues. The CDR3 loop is CASSDGQGSGANVLTF. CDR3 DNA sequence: TGTGCCAGCAGTGACGGCCAGGGGTCTGGGGCCAACGTCCTGACTTTC.

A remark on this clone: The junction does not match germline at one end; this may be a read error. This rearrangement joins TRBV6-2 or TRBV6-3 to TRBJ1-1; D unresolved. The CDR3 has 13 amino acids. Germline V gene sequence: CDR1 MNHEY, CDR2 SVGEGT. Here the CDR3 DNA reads TGTGCCACCAGTCCCGGGATCAACACTGAAGCTTTCTTT. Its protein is CATSPGINTEAFF.

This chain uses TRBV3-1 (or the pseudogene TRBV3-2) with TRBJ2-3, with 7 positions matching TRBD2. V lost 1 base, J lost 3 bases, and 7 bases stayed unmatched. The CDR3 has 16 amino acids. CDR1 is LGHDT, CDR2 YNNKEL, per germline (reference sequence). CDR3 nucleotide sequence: TGTGCCAGCAGCCAAGGGGGAGCGGGATTAACAGATACGCAGTATTTT. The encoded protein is CASSQGGAGLTDTQYF.

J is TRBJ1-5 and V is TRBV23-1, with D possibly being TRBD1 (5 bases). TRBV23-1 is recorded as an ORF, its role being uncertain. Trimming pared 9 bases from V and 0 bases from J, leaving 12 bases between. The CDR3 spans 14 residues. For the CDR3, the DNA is TGCGCCAGGTACGAGGGGCCTAGCAATCAGCCCCAGCATTTT. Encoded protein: CARYEGPSNQPQHF.

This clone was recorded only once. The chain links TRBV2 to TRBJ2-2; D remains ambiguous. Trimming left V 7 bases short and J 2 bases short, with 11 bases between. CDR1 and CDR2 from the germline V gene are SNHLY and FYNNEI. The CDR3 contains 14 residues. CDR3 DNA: TGTGCCAGCAAGACCAACCGAAACACCGGGGAGCTGTTTTTT. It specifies CASKTNRNTGELFF.

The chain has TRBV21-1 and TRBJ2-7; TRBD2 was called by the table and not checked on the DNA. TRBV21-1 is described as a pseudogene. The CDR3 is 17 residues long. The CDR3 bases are TGTGCCAGCAGCAAAGGGTTAGCAGCTCAAACCTCCTACGAGCAGTACTTC. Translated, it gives CASSKGLAAQTSYEQYF.

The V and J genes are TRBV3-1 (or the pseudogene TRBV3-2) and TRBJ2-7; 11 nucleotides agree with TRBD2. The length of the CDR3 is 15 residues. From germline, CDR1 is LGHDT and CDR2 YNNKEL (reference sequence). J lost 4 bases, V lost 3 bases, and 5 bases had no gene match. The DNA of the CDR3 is TGTGCCAGCAGCCACTTAGCGGGAGGGCGGTACGAGCAGTACTTC. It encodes CASSHLAGGRYEQYF.

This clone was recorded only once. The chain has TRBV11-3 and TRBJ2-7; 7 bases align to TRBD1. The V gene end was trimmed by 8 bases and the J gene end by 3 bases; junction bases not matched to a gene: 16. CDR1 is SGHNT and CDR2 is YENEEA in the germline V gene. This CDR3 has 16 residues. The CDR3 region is CASGPHNRGRSYEQYF. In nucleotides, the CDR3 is TGTGCCAGCGGGCCACACAACAGGGGACGTAGCTACGAGCAGTACTTC.